The 31 T cell receptor beta chains listed next were all sequenced from one sample in a study of blood T cell repertoires in COVID-19. Assay: immunoSEQ multiplex PCR; the TCRdb copy retains only in-frame clones and omits some. The sample lists around 130,000 clones; less than 85% were seen once. Sequenced sample: peripheral blood. The origin of the receptors is a woman aged 55-70 years with acute or convalescent COVID-19.

This rearrangement joins TRBV7-3 to TRBJ1-6; 7 bases align to TRBD1. CDR1 SGHTA and CDR2 FQGTGA come from the germline V gene. The CDR3 extends over 12 amino acids. Losses at the gene ends were 3 bases for V and 14 bases for J; bases not matched to a gene: 4. CDR3 DNA: TGTGCCAGCAGCTTTCAGGGGGGCACCCTCCACTTT. Its protein is CASSFQGGTLHF.

V usage is TRBV6-5 and J usage is TRBJ1-1; D is unclear. Germline lookup yields CDR1 MNHEY and CDR2 SVGAGI. The CDR3 runs to 13 residues. V gave up 2 bases and J gave up 1 base, with 5 bases separating them. The CDR3 DNA reads as TGTGCCAGCAGTTACAGACAGAACACTGAAGCTTTCTTT. Translation gives CASSYRQNTEAFF.

V is TRBV5-1 and J is TRBJ1-4; weak D call: TRBD1 (6 bases). The CDR3 runs to 14 residues. Per the germline V gene, CDR1 is SGHRS and CDR2 is YFSETQ. The V end was cut by 3 bases, the J end by 4 bases, with 10 bases between. The CDR3 region is CASSSGQFNEKLFF. In DNA form, the CDR3 reads TGCGCCAGCAGCTCAGGACAGTTTAATGAAAAACTGTTTTTT.

The chain employs TRBV25-1 and TRBJ1-4; D may be TRBD1 (6 bases). Per germline, CDR1 MGHDK and CDR2 SYGVNS. The CDR3 length is 14 residues. V was shortened by 4 bases and J by 3 bases, with 9 bases between the two germline ends. The CDR3 region has the DNA TGTGCCAGCAGTGTGGGGGCGGCTAATGAAAAACTGTTTTTT. Its translation: CASSVGAANEKLFF.

This sequence joins TRBV23-1 and TRBJ2-7; TRBD1 matches 11 bases. TRBV23-1 is marked as an open reading frame, function uncertain. V gave up 8 bases and J gave up 3 bases; unmatched junction bases: 15. The CDR3 has 17 residues. The CDR3 region has the DNA TGCGCCAGCGGACCACAGGACAGGGGGCTCATGGTCTACGAGCAGTACGTC. The encoded protein is CASGPQDRGLMVYEQYV.

The rearrangement joins TRBV5-1 to TRBJ2-4; a weak D match, TRBD2 (6 bases). Germline loops: CDR1 SGHRS, CDR2 YFSETQ. CDR3 size: 13 residues. V was clipped by 2 bases and J by 4 bases, with 7 bases between them. CDR3 sequence: CASSLREKNIQYF. The CDR3 DNA follows: TGCGCCAGCAGCTTACGGGAGAAAAACATTCAGTACTTC.

The rearrangement joins TRBV19 to TRBJ1-2; D unresolved. The CDR3 runs 14 residues. Germline CDR1 LNHDA, CDR2 SQIVND (reference sequence). The V gene lost 3 bases and the J gene lost 3 bases, with 11 bases spanning the gap. CDR3 DNA: TGTGCCAGTAGTATCTCGGCGGGAGACTATGGCTACACCTTC. It translates to CASSISAGDYGYTF.

This sequence joins TRBV7-3 and TRBJ2-3; the D gene is possibly TRBD2 (5 bases). CDR1 is SGHTA and CDR2 is FQGTGA in the germline V gene. This CDR3 has 13 amino acids. Trimming took 5 bases from V and 6 from J, leaving 12 bases between them. CDR3 residues: CASSASSWDTQYF. The CDR3 DNA reads TGTGCCAGCAGCGCCTCTAGCTGGGATACGCAGTATTTT.

This sequence joins TRBV6-5 and TRBJ1-2; 7 bases match TRBD1. CDR1 and CDR2 (germline): MNHEY, SVGAGI. Unmatched junction bases numbered 11, after V lost 2 bases and J lost 5 bases. This CDR3 contains 16 residues. CDR3 sequence: CASSYADAGTVYGYTF. The CDR3 bases are TGTGCCAGCAGTTACGCTGACGCCGGGACAGTGTATGGCTACACCTTC.

This sequence joins TRBV7-9 and TRBJ2-6, with a possible D match to TRBD1 (6 bases). The CDR3 sequence is 17 residues long. Germline values: CDR1 SEHNR, CDR2 FQNEAQ (reference sequence). V lost 5 bases and J lost 0, with 14 bases in between. The CDR3 loop is CASSPSTGSSGANVLTF. The CDR3 DNA reads TGTGCCAGCAGCCCCTCTACAGGGAGCTCTGGGGCCAACGTCCTGACTTTC.

This clone was seen only once. This sequence joins TRBV19 and TRBJ1-5, with a tentative D call TRBD1 (5 bases). Germline V gene data show CDR1 as LNHDA and CDR2 as SQIVND (reference sequence). V was pared by 7 bases and J by 4 bases, with 20 bases between. This CDR3 spans 16 amino acids. The CDR3 bases are TGTGCCAGTATGTGGCAGGGAGGTGTTTCGAATCAGCCCCAGCATTTT. Translation: CASMWQGGVSNQPQHF.

The chain combines TRBV2 with TRBJ1-6, with D possibly being TRBD1 (6 bases). Per the germline V gene, CDR1 is SNHLY and CDR2 is FYNNEI. This CDR3 region has 15 residues. The germline V and J ends were trimmed by 6 bases and 6 bases, with 15 bases remaining between them. The CDR3 DNA follows: TGTGCCAGCAGGGGGGTGGGGGCGACTAATTCACCCCTCCACTTT. This gives the protein CASRGVGATNSPLHF. Together with reference TRBV2 and TRBJ1-6, the CDR3 gives the full variable domain: EPEVTQTPSHQVTQMGQEVILRCVPISNHLYFYWYRQILGQKVEFLVSFYNNEISEKSEIFDDQFSVERPDGSNFTLKIRSTKLEDSAMYFCASRGVGATNSPLHFGNGTRLTVT.

The chain uses TRBV3-1 (or the pseudogene TRBV3-2) and TRBJ2-5; 7 nucleotides match TRBD1. The CDR3 totals 17 residues. CDR1 and CDR2 (germline): LGHDT, YNNKEL (reference sequence). The junction had 16 bases not matched to a gene; V was cut back by 4 bases and J by 5 bases. The CDR3 region is CASSLSGTGVSVETQYF. CDR3 sequence (DNA): TGTGCCAGCAGCCTAAGCGGAACAGGGGTGTCCGTGGAGACCCAGTACTTC.

CDR3 nucleotide sequence: TGTGCCAGCAGTGACTCAGGGGCTGGGGCCAACGTCCTGACTTTC. Translation gives CASSDSGAGANVLTF. The chain joins TRBV6-4 to TRBJ2-6, with D perhaps TRBD1 (5 bases). The CDR3 runs to 15 residues. Trimming pared 0 bases from V and 2 bases from J, leaving 5 bases between. CDR1 is MRHNA, CDR2 SNTAGT, per germline.

CDR3 coding DNA: TGTGCCAGCAGGCGGGGGCACGGAAACACCATATATTTT. The encoded protein is CASRRGHGNTIYF. The chain carries TRBV12-3 or TRBV12-4 and TRBJ1-3; weak D call: TRBD1 (6 bases). This CDR3 spans 13 amino acids. Between the trimmed V and J ends, which lost 6 bases and 4 bases, there was a span of 10 bases.

The chain couples TRBV5-6 to TRBJ1-2; D gene unclear. Deletions cut 6 bases from V and 3 bases from J, with 12 bases between. CDR3 size: 13 residues. CDR1 is SGHDT and CDR2 is YYEEEE in the germline V gene. The CDR3 coding sequence is TGTGCCAGCACCCTCGGGGAGTACTATGGCTACACCTTC. Its protein product is CASTLGEYYGYTF.

V and J are TRBV12-3 or TRBV12-4 and TRBJ1-1; no firm D call. CDR3 length: 13 amino acids. V was clipped by 5 bases and J by 0 bases, with 7 bases between them. CDR3 region: CASSPEVNTEAFF. The CDR3 coding sequence is TGTGCCAGCAGTCCGGAGGTGAACACTGAAGCTTTCTTT.

The chain is built from TRBV27 and TRBJ2-1; 12 bases are shared with TRBD2. After removal of 8 bases from V and 3 bases from J, the junction contained 5 bases not matched to a gene. The CDR3 is made up of 15 amino acids. CDR1 MNHEY and CDR2 SMNVEV come from the germline V gene (reference sequence). Here the CDR3 DNA reads TGTGCCAGCCACCGGACTAGCGGGGACTACAATGAGCAGTTCTTC. Protein sequence: CASHRTSGDYNEQFF.

The V gene is TRBV29-1, the J gene TRBJ1-2; D uncertain. This CDR3 has 12 amino acids. Germline V gene sequence: CDR1 SQVTM, CDR2 ANQGSEA. The V gene lost 3 bases and the J gene lost 2 bases, with 7 bases spanning the gap. CDR3 protein: CSVDGPNYGYTF. The CDR3 DNA reads TGCAGCGTTGATGGCCCAAACTATGGCTACACCTTC.

The genes are TRBV7-9 and TRBJ2-3, with a tentative D call TRBD2 (5 bases). With 5 bases removed from V and 7 bases from J, the gap between germline ends came to 13 bases. Germline lookup yields CDR1 SEHNR and CDR2 FQNEAQ (reference sequence). The CDR3 consists of 13 residues. CDR3 bases: TGTGCCAGCAGCCCTAGTGAGGGTTATACGCAGTATTTT. Its protein is CASSPSEGYTQYF.

The chain has TRBV19 and TRBJ1-1; weak D call: TRBD1 (6 bases). This CDR3 contains 16 residues. Trimming removed 5 bases from V and 2 bases from J, with 18 bases in between. Germline-derived CDR1 and CDR2 are LNHDA and SQIVND (reference sequence). CDR3 region: CASSDFYRVTNTEAFF. The CDR3 bases are TGTGCCAGTAGTGACTTCTACAGGGTGACAAACACTGAAGCTTTCTTT.

V is TRBV24-1 and J is TRBJ2-7, with a tentative D call TRBD1 (5 bases). Between the trimmed V and J ends, which lost 8 bases and 4 bases, there was a span of 8 bases. Germline CDR1 KGHDR, CDR2 SFDVKD. The CDR3 is 11 residues long. The CDR3 coding sequence is TGTGCCACCACAGGGATTTACGAGCAGTACTTC. The encoded protein is CATTGIYEQYF.

The V gene is TRBV7-2, the J gene TRBJ1-3, with D possibly matching TRBD1 (5 bases). V was pared by 2 bases and J by 3 bases, with 11 bases between. The length of the CDR3 is 15 residues. Germline V gene sequence: CDR1 SGHTA, CDR2 FQGNSA. DNA for the CDR3: TGTGCCAGCAGCTTAACCGGGGGAGGTGGAAACACCATATATTTT. Protein sequence: CASSLTGGGGNTIYF.

CDR3 bases: TGTGCCAGCAGCTTTAAGTCATTAGGCACAGATACGCAGTATTTT. Amino acid sequence: CASSFKSLGTDTQYF. V and J are TRBV7-2 and TRBJ2-3, with unresolved D. This CDR3 comprises 15 residues. V dropped 3 bases and J dropped 1 base, with 11 bases sitting between them. Germline V gene sequence: CDR1 SGHTA, CDR2 FQGNSA.

The rearrangement links TRBV7-6 to TRBJ1-5, with D possibly being TRBD1 (5 bases). Germline CDR1 and CDR2: SGHVS and FNYEAQ. The V end was cut by 5 bases, the J end by 0 bases, with 26 bases between. The CDR3 consists of 20 residues. CDR3 in DNA: TGTGCCAGCAGCCTCAAGCCTCAGGGAGGAGGAGCAGGTAGCAATCAGCCCCAGCATTTT. It is translated as CASSLKPQGGGAGSNQPQHF.

The chain has TRBV4-1 and TRBJ2-1; TRBD2 matches 9 bases. The CDR3 consists of 18 residues. V was pared by 1 base and J by 5 bases, with 12 bases of the junction left unmatched. From germline, CDR1 is MGHRA and CDR2 YSYEKL. The CDR3 loop is CASSQGLLAGGYDNEQFF. The CDR3 DNA reads as TGCGCCAGCAGCCAAGGTCTCCTGGCGGGGGGGTACGACAATGAGCAGTTCTTC.

The chain has TRBV5-6 and TRBJ1-1, with D perhaps TRBD1 (5 bases). The CDR3 is 15 amino acids. CDR1 and CDR2 (germline): SGHDT, YYEEEE. V was pared by 6 bases and J by 5 bases, with 20 bases between. In DNA form, the CDR3 reads TGTGCCAGCATCCCCTTAGGTAGGGGAGGAACTGAAGCTTTCTTT. Encoded protein: CASIPLGRGGTEAFF. The full variable domain, completed using reference TRBV5-6 and TRBJ1-1, is DAGVTQSPTHLIKTRGQQVTLRCSPKSGHDTVSWYQQALGQGPQFIFQYYEEEERQRGNFPDRFSGHQFPNYSSELNVNALLLGDSALYLCASIPLGRGGTEAFFGQGTRLTVV.

This chain links TRBV24-1 with TRBJ1-5; 11 bases are shared with TRBD1. V shed 5 bases and J 2 bases; nucleotides not matched to a gene: 13. Germline CDR1 KGHDR, CDR2 SFDVKD. This CDR3 is 19 amino acids long. The CDR3 sequence: CATSGPGQGAALGNQPQHF. The CDR3 DNA sequence: TGTGCCACCAGTGGTCCTGGACAGGGGGCTGCCCTTGGCAATCAGCCCCAGCATTTT.

V and J are TRBV2 and TRBJ2-3; TRBD1 agrees at 10 bases. Trimming removed 6 bases from V and 1 base from J; junction bases left unmatched: 4. The CDR3 loop spans 15 amino acids. The germline gives CDR1 SNHLY, CDR2 FYNNEI. CDR3 sequence reads: CASSPGTGGTDTQYF. CDR3 sequence (DNA): TGTGCCAGCAGCCCCGGGACAGGGGGCACAGATACGCAGTATTTT. The variable domain in full, with the rest retrieved from reference TRBV2 and TRBJ2-3, is EPEVTQTPSHQVTQMGQEVILRCVPISNHLYFYWYRQILGQKVEFLVSFYNNEISEKSEIFDDQFSVERPDGSNFTLKIRSTKLEDSAMYFCASSPGTGGTDTQYFGPGTRLTVL.

This chain connects TRBV9 to TRBJ1-2, with 8 bases lining up with TRBD1. Germline loops: CDR1 SGDLS, CDR2 YYNGEE. The CDR3 loop spans 16 amino acids. Losses at the gene ends were 0 bases for V and 6 bases for J; bases not matched to a gene: 10. The CDR3 loop reads CASSVEGTGSWDGYTF. The CDR3, as DNA: TGTGCCAGCAGCGTAGAGGGGACAGGCTCGTGGGATGGCTACACCTTC.

V is TRBV20-1 and J is TRBJ1-5, with D unclear. V was cut by 3 bases and J by 3 bases, with 12 bases left in between. Germline V lookup: CDR1 DFQATT, CDR2 SNEGSKA (reference sequence). The CDR3 totals 14 residues. In nucleotides, the CDR3 is TGCAGTGCTAGTGTCAACGAGTTCAATCAGCCCCAGCATTTT. Translating gives CSASVNEFNQPQHF.